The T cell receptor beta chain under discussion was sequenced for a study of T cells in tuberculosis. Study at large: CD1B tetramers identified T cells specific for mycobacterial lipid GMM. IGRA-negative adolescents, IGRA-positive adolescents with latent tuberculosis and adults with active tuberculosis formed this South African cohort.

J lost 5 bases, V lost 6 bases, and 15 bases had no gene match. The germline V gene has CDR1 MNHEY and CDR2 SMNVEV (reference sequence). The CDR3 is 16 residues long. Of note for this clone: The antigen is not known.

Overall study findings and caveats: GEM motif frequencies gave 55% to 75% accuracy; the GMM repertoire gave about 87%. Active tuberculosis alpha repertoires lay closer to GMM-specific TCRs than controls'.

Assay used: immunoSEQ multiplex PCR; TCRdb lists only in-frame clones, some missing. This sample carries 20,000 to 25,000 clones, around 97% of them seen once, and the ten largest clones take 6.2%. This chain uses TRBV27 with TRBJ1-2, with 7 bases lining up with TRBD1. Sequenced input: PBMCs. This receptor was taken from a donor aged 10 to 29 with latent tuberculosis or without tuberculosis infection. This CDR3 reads CASRPRGRTVPYGYTF. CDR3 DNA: TGTGCCAGCAGGCCTAGGGGGCGGACAGTACCGTATGGCTACACCTTC.